This T cell receptor (beta chain) was recorded in a study of molecular identifiers for immune sequencing clone quantification. V gave up 6 bases and J gave up 6 bases, with 8 bases separating them. From germline, CDR1 is SEHNR and CDR2 FQNEAQ (reference sequence). The CDR3 covers 11 residues. Sorting recovered naive CD8 T cells on a CD8+CD4-CCR7+CD45RA+ profile. In preparing bulk TCR libraries, previously described methods and listed TCR primers were used. Using its own MiXCR run on the PCR reads, TCRdb lists one record per CDR3 protein. The table includes under 800,000 distinct CDR3 sequences, around 25% detected once.

The clonotype originates from a human donor in good health. Some libraries in this study had Jurkat cell RNA spiked in. The chain links TRBV7-9 to TRBJ1-1, with D tentatively TRBD1 (5 bases). Sequences were obtained from naive CD8+ T cells from blood, with Jurkat cell RNA spiked in. Subset of the sample: FACS-sorted CD8+CD4-CCR7+CD45RA+ naive T cells. CDR3 DNA: TGTGCCAGCAGTCTGACAGCTGAAGCTTTCTTT. This translates into CASSLTAEAFF.